This T cell receptor beta chain was sequenced during a study of neurological immune-mediated disorders. There are 15 residues in the CDR3. J gave up 2 bases and V 5 bases, and 5 bases lay outside the gene matches. Germline CDR1 reads SGHTA; CDR2 reads FQGNSA. This clonotype was seen repeatedly, ten times or more. Its antigen is unidentified. In TCRdb, the 5' RACE reads were re-called with MiXCR into one record per CDR3 protein. The table includes roughly 43,000 distinct CDR3 sequences, about 2% detected once. Broader study findings: In HTLV-1-associated myelopathy, TCR clonal expansion was greatest, whereas multiple sclerosis had the least, falling below healthy controls.

The source material was PBMCs. The receptor was derived from a woman in her thirties or forties with multiple sclerosis. J is TRBJ2-3 and V is TRBV7-2, with 9 bases aligning to TRBD1. CDR3 loop: CASSPGQGNTDTQYF. As DNA, the CDR3 is TGTGCCAGCAGCCCCGGACAGGGGAACACAGATACGCAGTATTTT.